The 10 T cell receptor beta chains below come from one sample, sequenced in a study of blood T cell repertoires in COVID-19. TCRdb's table, derived via immunoSEQ multiplex PCR, lists solely in-frame clones and lacks some. The profile shows some 320,000 clones, 70% to 90% of them singletons. The sample consisted of peripheral blood. These receptors all come from a woman in her forties or fifties who had recovered from COVID-19.

This chain connects TRBV10-1 to TRBJ1-1; a possible D gene is TRBD1 (5 bases). The length of the CDR3 is 13 residues. Per germline, CDR1 WNHNN and CDR2 SYGVQD (reference sequence). The V end was cut by 4 bases, the J end by 5 bases, with 11 bases between. The CDR3, as DNA: TGCGCCAGCAGTGGGGACGCGGGGACTGAAGCTTTCTTT. Its translation: CASSGDAGTEAFF.

This CDR3 reads CSAIGLLVAFF. The DNA of the CDR3 is TGCAGTGCTATAGGACTGTTGGTAGCTTTCTTT. The chain combines TRBV20-1 with TRBJ1-1, with D unclear. In germline, CDR1 is DFQATT, CDR2 SNEGSKA (reference sequence). CDR3 length: 11 residues. V shed 4 bases and J shed 10 bases, with 13 bases lying between them.

The V call is TRBV10-3, the J call TRBJ2-7, with D perhaps matching TRBD1 (6 bases). The V end was cut by 4 bases, the J end by 3 bases, with 10 bases between. This CDR3 comprises 13 residues. CDR1 and CDR2 (germline): ENHRY, SYGVKD. The CDR3: CAISVDSRYEQYF. The CDR3 DNA reads as TGTGCCATCAGTGTGGACAGCCGCTACGAGCAGTACTTC.

This clone has a single count. The J gene is TRBJ2-2, the V gene TRBV2; 8 bases align to TRBD1. V shed 5 bases and J 7 bases; nucleotides not matched to a gene: 3. The germline CDR1 and CDR2 sequences are SNHLY and FYNNEI. This CDR3 region has 13 residues. The CDR3 here is CASSRGTGGELFF. DNA of the CDR3: TGTGCCAGCAGTCGAGGGACAGGCGGGGAGCTGTTTTTT.

V and J are TRBV12-3 or TRBV12-4 and TRBJ2-1, with 7 bases fitting TRBD2. V shed 3 bases, J shed 7 bases, and the junction held 0 bases outside the gene matches. The CDR3 length is 12 residues. CDR3 nucleotides: TGTGCCAGCAGTTTCGGGGGGAATGAGCAGTTCTTC. It encodes CASSFGGNEQFF.

This sequence joins TRBV4-1 and TRBJ1-2; 8 nucleotides agree with TRBD1. With V trimmed by 0 bases and J by 3 bases, 6 bases remained unmatched. The CDR3 has 16 residues. Germline V gene sequence: CDR1 MGHRA, CDR2 YSYEKL. CDR3 in amino acids: CASSQDNNRGDYGYTF. CDR3 DNA: TGCGCCAGCAGCCAAGATAACAACAGGGGGGACTATGGCTACACCTTC.

V is TRBV7-8 and J is TRBJ1-5; D may be TRBD1 (5 bases). There are 17 residues in the CDR3. V was cut by 2 bases and J by 4 bases, with 18 bases left in between. The V gene's germline CDR1 is SGHVS and CDR2 FQNEAQ. CDR3 sequence (DNA): TGTGCCAGCAGCTTAAGGTCGATGGACATTATGAATCAGCCCCAGCATTTT. It is translated as CASSLRSMDIMNQPQHF.

V gene TRBV2 combines with J gene TRBJ1-4; TRBD1 agrees at 9 bases. In germline, CDR1 is SNHLY, CDR2 FYNNEI. The ends lost 6 bases at V and 8 bases at J; junction bases unmatched: 16. The CDR3 runs 17 residues. CDR3 residues: CASSSGTGSFPDEKLFF. The CDR3 DNA reads TGTGCCAGCAGCTCCGGGACAGGGTCTTTTCCTGACGAAAAACTGTTTTTT.

The chain uses TRBV28 and TRBJ1-5; D is perhaps TRBD1 (6 bases). The germline gives CDR1 MDHEN, CDR2 SYDVKM. The CDR3 is made up of 14 amino acids. Trimming pared 5 bases from V and 6 bases from J, leaving 14 bases between. The CDR3 DNA reads as TGTGCCAGCAGTCGGACAGTAATAGGTCAGCCCCAGCATTTT. Encoded protein: CASSRTVIGQPQHF.

V and J are TRBV6-4 and TRBJ1-1, with D hard to call. This CDR3 is 14 amino acids long. CDR1 MRHNA and CDR2 SNTAGT come from the germline V gene. V was pared by 6 bases and J by 4 bases, with 15 bases between. CDR3 protein: CASSAEGSVTEAFF. CDR3 bases: TGTGCCAGCAGCGCGGAGGGCTCGGTCACTGAAGCTTTCTTT.